This T cell receptor (beta chain) is from a study of shared clonotypes between healthy human individuals. Sequencing was performed with immunoSEQ multiplex PCR; in TCRdb, only in-frame clones are kept and a portion is missing. The sample has about 1.5 million clones; 95% to 97% are singletons. CDR3 length: 13 amino acids. Germline V gene lookup returns CDR1 WSHSY and CDR2 SAAADI. V was pared by 3 bases and J by 4 bases, with 6 bases between. This clone has a single count. What it binds is not known. Notes on the study in general: Larger richness was generally estimated for naive than memory subsets.

The sequenced sample was naive CD4+ T cells sorted from blood. Subset meaning: CD45RA+ positively selected. The TCR originated in a young man in good health. The chain recombines TRBV10-2 with TRBJ2-2; D may match TRBD1 or TRBD2 (5 bases each). The DNA of the CDR3 is TGCGCCAGCAGTGATGGGGGCACCGGGGAGCTGTTTTTT. Protein product: CASSDGGTGELFF.